The T cell receptor beta chain under discussion was sequenced for a study of T cells after yellow fever vaccination (dated by TCRdb to about 2019). Study-level background: The SMART-Seq v4 Ultra Low Input RNA kit was used to prepare libraries from fractions with low cell numbers. To follow T-cell clones before and after primary and booster YFV17D yellow fever vaccination, bulk TCR alpha and beta repertoires were sequenced over time. Two healthy male donors made up the cohort, one aged 18 to 30 years and the other aged 30 to 40 years. Bulk PBMC replicates and cell subsets were isolated from blood drawn at multiple timepoints before and after both primary and secondary immunization.

The treatment or condition label corresponds to: live attenuated yellow fever vaccine strain. At every blood-draw timepoint, two biological replicates of bulk PBMCs were collected. PBMCs were isolated from peripheral blood using a standard Ficoll-Paque protocol. TriZol was used to extract RNA from bulk PBMCs, CD4 and CD8 fractions, and dextramer-positive and dextramer-negative fractions. Results and caveats for the whole study, not just this receptor: Computational filtering was needed because FACS-sorted repertoires could contain abundant contaminating clonotypes from the bulk population. The secondary T-cell response was weaker than the primary response but faster, peaking on day 5 instead of day 15. Because only a couple of donors were included in the study, the extent to which the findings can be generalized is limited. After the booster, most clones that had expanded after primary vaccination were detected again (around 97% of CD4 and about 88% of CD8), suggesting broad maintenance of memory. A small fraction of clonotypes showed up in both the CD4 and CD8 compartments, probably as a result of convergent recombination.

Notes on this clonotype: What this receptor recognizes is not known. No much larger clonotype is one base removed from it; base qualities were not supplied.

Looking up the germline V gene (reference sequence) yields CDR1 SEHNR and CDR2 FQNEAQ. The CDR3 runs 12 residues from the cysteine to the phenylalanine. The retained sequence is limited to the CDR3, 36 bases, with the frame set at the first base. Cut back by 5 bases and 5 bases, the V and J ends lie 7 bases apart. The instrument given in TCRdb is Illumina NovaSeq 6000. Synthesis of TCR cDNA relied on 5'RACE template switching, a step that introduced a universal primer site along with unique molecular identifiers. cDNA synthesis was primed from both the TCR alpha and TCR beta constant segments. Libraries were amplified in two PCR steps, with sample barcodes and sequencing adapters added in the second step. Sequencing of the libraries was done on either Illumina HiSeq 2500 (2x100 bp) or NovaSeq (2x150 bp). In the authors' own workflow: MIGEC handled demultiplexing of reads and collapsing into UMI consensus sequences, while MiXCR performed V(D)J alignment. Vaccine-responding clonotypes were defined with edgeR using replicate PBMC samples, requiring FDR below 0.01 and a log2 fold change above 5 up to day 15. CD4 or CD8 identity was assigned to each bulk clonotype according to whether the clonotype was present at higher abundance in the sequenced CD4 repertoire or the sequenced CD8 repertoire. The raw public data were reprocessed by TCRdb itself: fastp quality trimming at Q25, MiXCR clonotype calling, in-frame beta chains only. Identical CDR3 protein sequences are pooled into one entry, listed with their most common genes and DNA. The V and J calls, along with clone size, are taken from TCRdb and not from the paper's own processing. The sample has over 300,000 distinct CDR3 sequences on record, roughly 4.3% of them singletons. Approximately 25% of the sample is in the top ten clones.

Source: PBMCs, taken 5 days after the yellow fever booster vaccination. The sequence joins TRBV7-9 to TRBJ1-5; TRBD1 could be the D gene, as 5 bases match. The receptor comes from a young man who received the YFV17D yellow fever vaccine. CDR3 region: CASSRGDQPQHF. The sequenced DNA: TGTGCCAGCAGCCGGGGGGATCAGCCCCAGCATTTT.